The next 14 T cell receptor beta chains were all read from a single sample in a study of control samples from healthy donors and cancer patients. Assay used: immunoSEQ multiplex PCR; TCRdb lists only in-frame clones, some missing. This sample yields approximately 53,000 clones, of which approximately 90% are seen a single time; under 0.95% belongs to the top ten. The sequencing input was PBMCs. The receptors shown here come from a young man with colorectal cancer.

This clone was seen more than once but under ten times. The chain combines TRBV11-3 with TRBJ2-1; tentative D call: TRBD1 (8 bases). The V end was cut by 5 bases, the J end by 8 bases, with 16 bases between. Germline values: CDR1 SGHNT, CDR2 YENEEA. There are 14 residues in the CDR3. The CDR3 DNA is TGTGCCAGCAGCGCACTACAGGGGGGGGATGAGCAGTTCTTC. Translated, it gives CASSALQGGDEQFF.

The chain combines TRBV29-1 with TRBJ2-1; D gene ambiguous. The CDR3 is 12 residues long. Trimming took off 8 bases at V and 7 bases at J, with 15 bases between the two ends. Per the germline V gene, CDR1 is SQVTM and CDR2 is ANQGSEA. The CDR3 here is CSLAHDRNEQFF. The CDR3 DNA is TGCAGCTTGGCCCATGACCGAAATGAGCAGTTCTTC.

This chain connects TRBV15 to TRBJ2-2, with 9 positions matching TRBD2. The CDR3 covers 18 residues. In germline, CDR1 is LNHNV, CDR2 YYDKDF (reference sequence). With 5 bases clipped from V and 3 bases from J, the junction kept 13 bases outside the gene matches. CDR3 nucleotides: TGTGCCACCAGCCCCCTAGGTAGCGGGGGTTCTTACACCGGGGAGCTGTTTTTT. Amino acids: CATSPLGSGGSYTGELFF.

The chain employs TRBV10-3 and TRBJ1-6; weak D call: TRBD1 (5 bases). Trimming stripped 4 bases from V and 7 bases from J, with 5 bases between. The CDR3 contains 12 residues. Germline V gene lookup returns CDR1 ENHRY and CDR2 SYGVKD. This CDR3 is CAISGGNSPLHF. The CDR3 bases are TGTGCCATCAGTGGGGGGAATTCACCCCTCCACTTT.

This chain joins TRBV11-2 and TRBJ1-6, with TRBD1 identical over 12 bases. There are 16 residues in the CDR3. V lost 1 base, J lost 7 bases, and 2 bases stayed unmatched. CDR1 and CDR2 from the germline V gene are SGHAT and FQNNGV. The CDR3 protein is CASSLVGTGGNSPLHF. CDR3 coding DNA: TGTGCCAGCAGCTTAGTAGGGACAGGGGGCAATTCACCCCTCCACTTT.

The V and J genes are TRBV18 and TRBJ1-5; D gene uncertain. Deletions cut 8 bases from V and 5 bases from J, with 13 bases between. This CDR3 has 13 amino acids. Germline CDR1 is KGHSH and CDR2 is LQKENI. CDR3 coding DNA: TGTGCCAGCGCTCCCTTGAGGGATCAGCCCCAGCATTTT. Translated, it gives CASAPLRDQPQHF.

The rearrangement joins TRBV6-5 to TRBJ1-1; 8 nucleotides line up with TRBD1. The CDR3 runs 14 residues. Germline values: CDR1 MNHEY, CDR2 SVGAGI. The V gene end was trimmed by 6 bases and the J gene end by 5 bases; junction bases not matched to a gene: 8. As DNA, the CDR3 is TGTGCCAGCAGGTACGACAGGGGAGTAACTGAAGCTTTCTTT. As protein: CASRYDRGVTEAFF.

The chain has TRBV7-9 and TRBJ2-1; tentative D call: TRBD1 (5 bases). The V gene's germline CDR1 is SEHNR and CDR2 FQNEAQ (reference sequence). V dropped 2 bases and J dropped 4 bases, with 12 bases sitting between them. The length of the CDR3 is 15 residues. CDR3 DNA: TGTGCCAGCAGCTTATATAGGGGTGCTTACAATGAGCAGTTCTTC. It specifies CASSLYRGAYNEQFF.

The V and J genes are TRBV3-1 (or the pseudogene TRBV3-2) and TRBJ1-2; D might be TRBD1 (5 bases). The CDR3 runs 14 residues. CDR1 and CDR2 from the germline V gene are LGHDT and YNNKEL (reference sequence). Trimming shortened V by 5 bases and J by 8 bases, and 18 bases separated the two germline ends. The CDR3 here is CASSTRQGEEGYTF. CDR3 bases: TGTGCCAGCAGCACACGCCAGGGCGAGGAAGGCTACACCTTC.

This chain joins TRBV12-3 or TRBV12-4 and TRBJ2-3, with D hard to call. V lost 8 bases and J 2 bases, leaving 8 bases between the germline ends. CDR3 length: 12 amino acids. The CDR3 spells CASSGSTDTQYF. The DNA of the CDR3 is TGTGCCAGCTCGGGCTCCACAGATACGCAGTATTTT.

The chain uses TRBV7-9 and TRBJ2-1; 11 positions agree with TRBD2. There are 17 residues in the CDR3. After removal of 4 bases from V and 3 bases from J, the junction contained 8 bases not matched to a gene. Per germline, CDR1 SEHNR and CDR2 FQNEAQ (reference sequence). The CDR3 DNA reads TGTGCCAGCAGCTCTACGTCGACTAGCGGGGACTACAATGAGCAGTTCTTC. Its protein is CASSSTSTSGDYNEQFF.

This chain uses TRBV6-2 or TRBV6-3 with TRBJ2-1, with TRBD2 matching 10 bases. Trimming removed 5 bases from V and 8 bases from J; junction bases left unmatched: 9. Germline V gives CDR1 MNHEY, CDR2 SVGEGT. This CDR3 comprises 15 residues. The CDR3 loop is CASSQRGGLGYEQFF. DNA of the CDR3: TGTGCCAGCAGTCAGCGGGGGGGCTTGGGATATGAGCAGTTCTTC.

This clone was picked up a small number of times. This specimen includes other DNA sequences encoding the same CDR3. The V gene is TRBV5-4, the J gene TRBJ2-3; D not resolved. The CDR3 runs to 13 residues. V lost 3 bases to trimming and J lost 2 bases, with 7 bases between them. From germline, CDR1 is SGHNT and CDR2 YYREEE (reference sequence). Here the CDR3 reads CASSSFPTDTQYF. The CDR3 coding sequence is TGTGCCAGCAGCTCGTTTCCCACAGATACGCAGTATTTT.

This chain connects TRBV7-2 to TRBJ1-6, with no clear D. Germline V gene lookup returns CDR1 SGHTA and CDR2 FQGNSA. V was pared by 0 bases and J by 5 bases, with 8 bases between. The CDR3 is 15 residues long. DNA of the CDR3: TGTGCCAGCAGCTTAGCGAATACTAATAATTCACCCCTCCACTTT. Protein sequence: CASSLANTNNSPLHF.